The rows below give T cell receptor beta chains drawn from one sample of a study of shared clonotypes between healthy human individuals. Method: immunoSEQ multiplex PCR; TCRdb's copy keeps in-frame clones and lacks some. The data contain 600,000 to 750,000 clones, roughly 88% of them singletons. Material: memory CD8+ T cells from PBMCs. These receptors originate from a man aged 18 to 30 in good health. Some clones in this sample may be carry-over from other donors' samples. CDR3s include the opening cysteine and the closing phenylalanine or tryptophan. The D gene is left open where the match is weak. Expanded clones get a size class; other rows say once, few or many, or leave the size out.

d_call	clone_size	v_call	j_call	cdr3_aa	cdr3_nt
.	.	TRBV27	TRBJ2-2	CASRRTVAGELFF	TGTGCCAGCAGGAGGACGGTCGCCGGGGAGCTGTTTTTT
.	.	TRBV11-2	TRBJ1-5	CASSDPGRNQPQHF	TGTGCCAGCAGCGACCCAGGAAGGAATCAGCCCCAGCATTTT
.	.	TRBV7-9	TRBJ2-4	CASSPDRQAKNIQYF	TGTGCCAGCAGCCCCGACAGACAAGCCAAAAACATTCAGTACTTC
TRBD1	.	TRBV11-2	TRBJ1-2	CASSLLAGTDYGYTF	TGTGCCAGCAGCTTACTCGCCGGGACAGACTATGGCTACACCTTC
.	.	TRBV9	TRBJ2-1	CASSDRVGNNEQFF	TGTGCCAGCAGCGACAGGGTAGGGAACAATGAGCAGTTCTTC
.	.	TRBV5-4	TRBJ1-2	CASSPPGRTAGYTF	TGTGCCAGCAGCCCCCCCGGGCGGACGGCGGGCTACACCTTC
.	few	TRBV4-2	TRBJ1-1	CASSQVTVNTEAFF	TGTGCCAGCAGCCAGGTGACAGTGAACACTGAAGCTTTCTTT
.	.	TRBV23-1	TRBJ2-3	CASSQSFQDSSFGTDTQYF	TGCGCCAGCAGTCAATCGTTCCAGGACAGCTCTTTTGGCACAGATACGCAGTATTTT
.	.	TRBV6-4	TRBJ2-3	CASSERLSPGDTQYF	TGTGCCAGCAGTGAAAGACTATCCCCAGGAGATACGCAGTATTTT
.	.	TRBV7-2	TRBJ2-7	CASSLSRGVEQYF	TGTGCCAGCAGCTTAAGTAGGGGGGTCGAGCAGTACTTC
TRBD1	.	TRBV29-1	TRBJ2-1	CSVEDLAGGNEQFF	TGCAGCGTTGAAGATCTGGCAGGGGGCAATGAGCAGTTCTTC
TRBD2	.	TRBV4-3	TRBJ2-1	CASSQVRTSGGNEQFF	TGCGCCAGCAGCCAAGTGAGAACTAGCGGGGGGAATGAGCAGTTCTTC
.	.	TRBV28	TRBJ2-5	CASIVGETQYF	TGTGCCAGCATCGTTGGAGAGACCCAGTACTTC
.	.	TRBV19	TRBJ1-2	CASSIDLEGTGYTF	TGTGCCAGTAGTATAGATCTGGAGGGTACCGGCTACACCTTC
.	once	TRBV7-8	TRBJ2-7	CASSLATWGRGYEQYF	TGTGCCAGCAGCTTAGCGACTTGGGGGAGAGGATACGAGCAGTACTTC
.	.	TRBV9	TRBJ1-3	CASSVTGGSGSTIYF	TGTGCCAGCAGCGTCACAGGAGGCTCTGGAAGCACCATATATTTT
.	.	TRBV27	TRBJ1-1	CASSSPRGFHTEAFF	TGTGCCAGCAGTTCCCCCAGGGGTTTTCACACTGAAGCTTTCTTT
TRBD1	.	TRBV7-9	TRBJ2-1	CASSEPRDREFRNEQFF	TGTGCCAGCAGCGAACCCCGGGACAGGGAATTCCGCAATGAGCAGTTCTTC
.	few	TRBV6-1	TRBJ1-1	CASSVGVTEAFF	TGTGCCAGCAGTGTAGGGGTAACTGAAGCTTTCTTT
TRBD2	.	TRBV29-1	TRBJ2-1	CSVPYPGGGEYNEQFF	TGCAGCGTCCCCTACCCGGGGGGTGGGGAGTACAATGAGCAGTTCTTC
TRBD1	.	TRBV6-1	TRBJ1-2	CAGGTGVYYGYTF	TGTGCCGGAGGGACAGGGGTCTACTATGGCTACACCTTC
.	once	TRBV7-2	TRBJ2-5	CASSLRYLQGVYF	TGTGCCAGCAGCTTAAGATATCTGCAGGGAGTATACTTC
.	.	TRBV7-2	TRBJ1-5	CASSLGVYGNQPQHF	TGTGCCAGCAGCTTGGGAGTTTACGGCAATCAGCCCCAGCATTTT
.	.	TRBV14	TRBJ2-7	CASSQDLGYEQYF	TGTGCCAGCAGCCAAGATCTCGGTTACGAGCAGTACTTC
.	.	TRBV19	TRBJ1-1	CASSPEGEGVNTEAFF	TGTGCCAGTAGTCCGGAGGGTGAAGGGGTGAACACTGAAGCTTTCTTT
.	.	TRBV2	TRBJ2-5	CASSEPRGETQYF	TGTGCCAGCAGTGAACCCAGGGGAGAGACCCAGTACTTC
.	.	TRBV7-2	TRBJ2-6	CASSRSRRQSRANVLTF	TGTGCCAGCAGCAGGTCAAGACGACAAAGTCGGGCCAACGTCCTGACTTTC
.	.	TRBV5-1	TRBJ1-1	CASSPIGMMNTEAFF	TGCGCCAGCAGCCCAATCGGGATGATGAACACTGAAGCTTTCTTT
.	.	TRBV21-1	TRBJ2-3	CASSEQGARDTQYF	TGTGCCAGCAGCGAACAGGGGGCACGGGATACGCAGTATTTT
TRBD2	.	TRBV4-3	TRBJ2-1	CASSQDPSGSSYNEQFF	TGCGCCAGCAGCCAAGACCCCAGCGGGAGCTCCTACAATGAGCAGTTCTTC
.	.	TRBV27	TRBJ1-5	CASRYSGIGPANQPQHF	TGTGCCAGCCGGTATTCTGGGATAGGCCCGGCCAATCAGCCCCAGCATTTT
TRBD2	.	TRBV7-9	TRBJ2-7	CASSLPQLAGGYEQYF	TGTGCCAGCAGCTTACCCCAACTAGCGGGAGGCTACGAGCAGTACTTC
TRBD1	.	TRBV29-1	TRBJ2-7	CSVEGQFYEQYF	TGCAGCGTTGAGGGACAGTTCTACGAGCAGTACTTC
TRBD2	.	TRBV7-2	TRBJ2-1	CASSSFSGRVYNEQFF	TGTGCCAGCAGCAGCTTTAGCGGGAGGGTGTACAATGAGCAGTTCTTC
.	.	TRBV28	TRBJ1-1	CASSLFMDLNTEAFF	TGTGCCAGCAGTTTATTTATGGATTTGAACACTGAAGCTTTCTTT
.	few	TRBV4-3	TRBJ2-1	CASSQDRKRYPYNEQFF	TGCGCCAGCAGCCAAGATAGAAAGAGATATCCCTACAATGAGCAGTTCTTC
.	.	TRBV14	TRBJ1-1	CASSQRGTGPFPGAEAFF	TGTGCCAGCAGCCAAAGGGGAACAGGGCCTTTTCCTGGGGCTGAAGCTTTCTTT
TRBD1	.	TRBV9	TRBJ1-2	CASSVTGTGDGYTF	TGTGCCAGCAGCGTAACCGGGACAGGGGATGGCTACACCTTC
TRBD2	once	TRBV7-9	TRBJ2-7	CASSRGLAGLPSSYEQYF	TGTGCCAGCAGCCGAGGACTAGCGGGCCTCCCTAGCTCCTACGAGCAGTACTTC
TRBD2	.	TRBV16	TRBJ2-1	CASSPTSGRGYNEQFF	TGTGCCAGCAGCCCAACTAGCGGGAGGGGCTACAATGAGCAGTTCTTC
.	.	TRBV9	TRBJ1-2	CASSVGSSGYTF	TGTGCCAGCAGCGTAGGGAGCAGTGGCTACACCTTC